One sample yielded the 19 T cell receptor gamma chains listed below, sequenced in a study of γδ T cells in repeated Plasmodium falciparum infection. TCRdb re-called the multiplex PCR reads via CATT. The table includes roughly 32,000 gamma-chain clones, over 1.3% detected once. Vgamma9/Vdelta2+ and Vdelta2-negative gammadelta T cells were flow-sorted from PBMC for bulk sequencing. What was sequenced was gamma-delta T cells from blood. Receptors were obtained from a pool of human donors (malaria-infected and uninfected, not separated).

This clone was counted at least ten times. It differs at one base from a far larger clone, so likely a read error. Other DNA sequences from this sample encode an identical CDR3 as well. The chain employs TRGV9 and TRGJP. The J gene is absent in TCRdb and was assigned here via DNA matching to germline. Germline CDR1 is GITISATS and CDR2 is ISYDGTV (reference sequence). The CDR3 length is 17 residues. The DNA of the CDR3 is TGTGCCCTGTGGGAGTACGGACAAGAGTTGGGCAAAAAAATCAAGGTATTT. Translating gives CALWEYGQELGKKIKVF.

Ten or more counts support this clone. This DNA's translation and the protein TCRdb lists, from a much larger clone, do not match at residue 5, likely due to a read error; the protein shown is translated from the DNA. V usage is TRGV9 and J usage is TRGJP. The J gene, left out of TCRdb, was set here by checking the DNA against germline. The germline V gene has CDR1 GITISATS and CDR2 ISYDGTV (reference sequence). The CDR3 loop spans 17 amino acids. This CDR3 is CALWKVPSELGKKIKVF. The CDR3 nucleotides are TGTGCCTTGTGGAAGGTGCCCTCGGAGTTGGGCAAAAAAATCAAGGTATTT.

About this clone itself: This DNA's translation differs at residue 12 from TCRdb's protein, which comes from a much larger clone; a read error is likely, and the protein shown is translated from the DNA. The same CDR3 also results from other DNA sequences found in this sample. The chain combines TRGV9 with TRGJP. Matching the DNA to germline supplied the J gene, which TCRdb does not give. Germline V CDR1 and CDR2: GITISATS, ISYDGTV (reference sequence). CDR3 length: 17 residues. The DNA of the CDR3 is TGTGCCTTGTGGGAGGTGCAATCCGAGTTGGGCAGAAAAATCAAGGTATTT. As protein: CALWEVQSELGRKIKVF.

This clone was counted a few times. TCRdb's protein for this DNA is that of a much larger clone and differs from the translation at residue 3, likely a read error; the protein shown is the DNA translation. The V and J genes are TRGV3 and TRGJ1 or TRGJ2. The J gene, not given by TCRdb, was assigned here from a germline match of the nucleotide sequence. CDR1 and CDR2 (germline): VTNTFY, YDVSTARD (reference sequence). The CDR3 is made up of 13 amino acids. CDR3 in DNA: TGTGCCTCCTGGGACAGGCTCCGCTATAAGAAACTCTTT. Protein product: CASWDRLRYKKLF.

This clone was observed at least ten times. The rearrangement links TRGV3 to TRGJP2. No J segment appears in TCRdb, so it was assigned here by matching the sequence to germline. Germline loops: CDR1 VTNTFY, CDR2 YDVSTARD (reference sequence). This CDR3 comprises 13 residues. After removal of 0 bases from V and 11 bases from J, the junction contained 6 bases not matched to a gene. DNA of the CDR3: TGTGCCACCTGGGACAGGCCCTCCTGGATCAAGACGTTT. This gives the protein CATWDRPSWIKTF.

This clone came up many times. Other DNA variants within this sample encode the same CDR3. This chain joins TRGV2 and TRGJ1 or TRGJ2. The CDR3 runs to 13 residues. The V and J ends lost 1 base and 7 bases, in that order; junction bases with no gene match: 7. Germline V lookup: CDR1 EGSNGY, CDR2 YDSYNSKV. CDR3 nucleotides: TGTGCCACCTGGGACGGTCCCCGGTATAAGAAACTCTTT. It translates to CATWDGPRYKKLF.

There are many counts of this clone. A far larger clone is just one base off, so this is likely a read error. The same CDR3 arises from other DNA sequences in this sample as well. The J segment was not called; the V segment is TRGV9. Per germline, CDR1 GITISATS and CDR2 ISYDGTV (reference sequence). The CDR3 consists of 12 residues. CDR3 DNA sequence: TGTGCCTTGTGGGAGGCGGGGTATAAAAAACTCTTT. Translated, it gives CALWEAGYKKLF.

At least ten counts were recorded for this clone. The amino acid sequence in TCRdb belongs to a much larger clone and departs from this DNA's translation at residue 5, likely a sequencing read error; the sequence shown is translated from the DNA. The chain joins TRGV2 to TRGJ1 or TRGJ2. TCRdb does not report a J gene; here it was assigned by matching the DNA to germline references. This CDR3 is 13 amino acids long. V was clipped by 5 bases and J by 7 bases; unmatched bases: 11. The V gene's germline CDR1 is EGSNGY and CDR2 YDSYNSKV. CDR3 nucleotides: TGTGCCACCTGGGGCCCCCCGGGATATAAGAAACTCTTT. It is translated as CATWGPPGYKKLF.

This clone was detected many times. This chain uses TRGV8 with TRGJ1 or TRGJ2. There are 11 residues in the CDR3. Germline V gives CDR1 VENAVY, CDR2 YDSYNSRV. V lost 3 bases and J lost 9; bases outside the gene matches: 5. The CDR3 here is CATWDPPKKLF. CDR3 sequence (DNA): TGTGCCACCTGGGATCCGCCTAAGAAACTCTTT.

This clone has ten or more counts. The chain combines TRGV2 with TRGJP2. V shed 3 bases and J 4 bases; nucleotides not matched to a gene: 11. CDR1 EGSNGY and CDR2 YDSYNSKV come from the germline V gene. CDR3 length: 16 amino acids. This chain's CDR3 is CATWDSTASSDWIKTF. The CDR3 bases are TGTGCCACCTGGGACAGTACGGCTTCTAGTGATTGGATCAAGACGTTT.

About this clone itself: A read error likely explains why the TCRdb protein, taken from a much larger clone, differs from this DNA's translation at residue 5; the protein shown is translated from the DNA. The chain links TRGV9 to TRGJP. The J gene, not given by TCRdb, was assigned here from a germline match of the nucleotide sequence. V shed 5 bases and J 6 bases; nucleotides not matched to a gene: 10. Germline V CDR1 and CDR2: GITISATS, ISYDGTV (reference sequence). This CDR3 is 17 amino acids long. CDR3 sequence: CALWGGGGELGKKIKVF. In DNA, the CDR3 is TGTGCCTTGTGGGGGGGAGGAGGAGAGTTGGGCAAAAAAATCAAGGTATTT.

This clone counts as medium-sized. The sample carries other DNA sequences with the same CDR3. J is TRGJ1 or TRGJ2 and V is TRGV2. The CDR3 has 14 residues. Germline loops: CDR1 EGSNGY, CDR2 YDSYNSKV. Trimming removed 0 bases from V and 4 bases from J; junction bases left unmatched: 6. The DNA of the CDR3 is TGTGCCACCTGGGACGGGCCGCGATATTATAAGAAACTCTTT. Translation: CATWDGPRYYKKLF.

This clone was counted at least ten times. For this DNA, TCRdb reports the protein of a much larger clone, which diverges at residue 7, most likely from a read error; the protein presented here is translated directly from the DNA. The chain carries TRGV4 and TRGJ1 or TRGJ2. CDR1 and CDR2 from the germline V gene are EGSTGY and YDSYTSSV. The trim removed 1 base at V and 7 bases at J, leaving 4 bases unmatched. The length of the CDR3 is 12 residues. The CDR3 sequence: CATWDGKYKKLF. The CDR3 DNA sequence: TGTGCCACCTGGGATGGAAAATATAAGAAACTCTTT.

Remarks on this clone: The translation of this DNA and the TCRdb protein of a much larger clone differ at residue 11, probably owing to a read error; the protein shown here is translated from the DNA. Here the CDR3 reads CATWDTQRDKELF. The CDR3 DNA is TGTGCCACCTGGGACACGCAAAGAGATAAGGAACTCTTT. This chain uses TRGV3 with TRGJ1 or TRGJ2. The CDR3 is made up of 13 amino acids. CDR1 and CDR2 from the germline V gene are VTNTFY and YDVSTARD (reference sequence).

This clone showed up just a few times. A far more abundant clone sits one base away, making this likely a read error. Additional DNA sequences in this sample encode the identical CDR3. V usage is TRGV9 and J usage is TRGJ1 or TRGJ2. TCRdb gives no J gene; it was assigned here by matching the DNA to germline. This CDR3 contains 13 residues. Germline CDR1 and CDR2: GITISATS and ISYDGTV (reference sequence). DNA for the CDR3: TGTGCCCTGTGGGAATTATATTATTATAAGAAACTCTTT. Residues: CALWELYYYKKLF.

In this sample, this clone turned up many times. A read error is the likely source, as a far larger clone sits one nucleotide away. Other nucleotide sequences in the sample specify the same CDR3. The chain has TRGV9 and TRGJP. The CDR3 contains 17 residues. CDR1 is GITISATS, CDR2 ISYDGTV, per germline (reference sequence). Trimming at V came to 1 base and at J to 7 bases, leaving 7 bases not matched to a gene. This CDR3 reads CALWEVTDELGKKIKVF. Written as DNA, the CDR3 is TGTGCCTTGTGGGAGGTCACGGACGAGTTGGGCAAAAAAATCAAGGTATTT.

This clone appeared many times. The protein given by TCRdb reflects a much larger clone and differs at residue 10 from this DNA's translation, likely from a read error; the protein shown is the DNA's translation. Other DNA variants within this sample encode the same CDR3. V gene TRGV9 was called; the J gene was not. Germline CDR1 and CDR2: GITISATS and ISYDGTV (reference sequence). The CDR3 is made up of 12 amino acids. The CDR3 sequence: CALYPNYYKRLF. DNA for the CDR3: TGTGCCTTGTACCCGAATTATTATAAGAGACTCTTT.

On this clone itself: TCRdb records a much larger clone's protein for this DNA, with a difference at residue 11 that likely arises from a read error; the protein given is the translation of the DNA. Within the sample, other DNA sequences also encode this same CDR3. Here the V gene is TRGV9, but the J gene went uncalled. In germline, CDR1 is GITISATS, CDR2 ISYDGTV (reference sequence). The CDR3 loop spans 14 amino acids. The chain's CDR3 is CALWEVQIHYRKLF. CDR3 DNA sequence: TGTGCCTTGTGGGAGGTGCAAATCCATTATAGGAAGCTCTTT.

In this sample, this clone turned up a few times. This likely traces to a read error, being one base from a far larger clone. Within the sample, other DNA sequences also encode this same CDR3. The chain joins TRGV4 to TRGJ1 or TRGJ2. Assignment of the J gene here rests on matching the DNA to germline, because TCRdb gives none. Germline V gene sequence: CDR1 EGSTGY, CDR2 YDSYTSSV. There are 13 residues in the CDR3. The CDR3 is CATWDSLNYKKLF. The CDR3 DNA sequence: TGTGCTACCTGGGACTCTCTAAATTATAAGAAACTCTTT.